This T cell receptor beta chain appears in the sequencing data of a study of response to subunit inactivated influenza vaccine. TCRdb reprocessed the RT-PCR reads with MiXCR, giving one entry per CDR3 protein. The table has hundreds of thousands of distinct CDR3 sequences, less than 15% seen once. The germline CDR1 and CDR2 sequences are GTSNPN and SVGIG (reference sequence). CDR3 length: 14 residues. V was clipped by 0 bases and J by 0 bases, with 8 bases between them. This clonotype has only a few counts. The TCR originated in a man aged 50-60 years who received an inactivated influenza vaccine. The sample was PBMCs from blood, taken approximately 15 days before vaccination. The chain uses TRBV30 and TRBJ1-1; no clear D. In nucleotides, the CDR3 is TGTGCCTGGAGTGTACCCCCGATGAACACTGAAGCTTTCTTT. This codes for CAWSVPPMNTEAFF.